Below, 32 T cell receptor beta chains from the same sample are listed, as sequenced in a study of shared clonotypes between healthy human individuals. Sequencing was performed with immunoSEQ multiplex PCR; in TCRdb, only in-frame clones are kept and a portion is missing. Of some 1.5 million clones in the sample, around 97% were seen once. The sample comprised naive CD4+ T cells sorted from blood. Subset here: CD45RA+ positively selected. These receptors were obtained from a man aged 30 to 39 in good health.

This clone was counted once. The chain uses TRBV29-1 and TRBJ2-1; TRBD1 is a possible D gene (5 bases). The length of the CDR3 is 12 residues. Germline V gene data show CDR1 as SQVTM and CDR2 as ANQGSEA. Trimming stripped 6 bases from V and 8 bases from J, with 14 bases between. This CDR3 reads CSVARGRDEQFF. The CDR3 bases are TGCAGCGTCGCAAGGGGAAGAGATGAGCAGTTCTTC.

V usage is TRBV4-3 and J usage is TRBJ2-3; weak D call: TRBD2 (5 bases). The CDR3 sequence is 15 residues long. V shed 4 bases and J shed 0 bases, with 11 bases lying between them. Germline V gene lookup returns CDR1 LGHNA and CDR2 YSLEER. The CDR3 coding sequence is TGCGCCAGCAGCCGAGAGGGCAGCAGCACAGATACGCAGTATTTT. Translated: CASSREGSSTDTQYF.

A note on this clone: In the same sample, other DNA sequences code for this CDR3. The chain employs TRBV28 and TRBJ1-1, with D uncertain. This CDR3 contains 14 residues. Trimming left V 2 bases short and J 1 base short, with 8 bases between. CDR1 and CDR2 from the germline V gene are MDHEN and SYDVKM. CDR3 coding DNA: TGTGCCAGCAGTTTAAGTGGCGGGAACACTGAAGCTTTCTTT. Translating it yields CASSLSGGNTEAFF.

The V and J genes are TRBV25-1 and TRBJ2-2, with 9 positions matching TRBD2. The CDR3 has 16 amino acids. The germline V gene has CDR1 MGHDK and CDR2 SYGVNS. The J segment lost 2 bases and the V segment lost 1 base, leaving 2 bases of the junction unmatched. CDR3 protein: CASSELTSGNTGELFF. CDR3 bases: TGTGCCAGCAGTGAATTGACTAGCGGCAACACCGGGGAGCTGTTTTTT.

Worth noting for this clone: This CDR3 is also generated by other DNA sequences in the sample. The chain has TRBV5-5 and TRBJ2-7; TRBD1 matches at 11 bases. The V gene's germline CDR1 is SGHKS and CDR2 YYEKEE (reference sequence). The CDR3 has 15 amino acids. Unmatched junction bases numbered 10, after V lost 4 bases and J lost 7 bases. CDR3 nucleotide sequence: TGTGCCAGCAGCAGGGGAGGACAGGGGGCTGGGGAGCAGTACTTC. It specifies CASSRGGQGAGEQYF. Variable domain in full (rest from reference TRBV5-5 and TRBJ2-7): DAGVTQSPTHLIKTRGQQVTLRCSPISGHKSVSWYQQVLGQGPQFIFQYYEKEERGRGNFPDRFSARQFPNYSSELNVNALLLGDSALYLCASSRGGQGAGEQYFGPGTRLTVT.

The count of this clone is one. The chain carries TRBV5-4 and TRBJ2-6, with 9 bases fitting TRBD1. Unmatched junction bases numbered 4, after V lost 0 bases and J lost 0 bases. This CDR3 spans 18 amino acids. Germline CDR1 and CDR2: SGHNT and YYREEE (reference sequence). CDR3 sequence (DNA): TGTGCCAGCAGCTTGGTGGGGACAGGGTCCTCTGGGGCCAACGTCCTGACTTTC. Its translation: CASSLVGTGSSGANVLTF.

The chain has TRBV5-5 and TRBJ2-2; TRBD1 matches 10 bases. The V gene end was trimmed by 2 bases and the J gene end by 6 bases; junction bases not matched to a gene: 4. This CDR3 has 15 amino acids. Germline V gene lookup returns CDR1 SGHKS and CDR2 YYEKEE (reference sequence). The CDR3 DNA reads as TGTGCCAGCAGCTTCCCCGGGACAGGGGCCGGGGAGCTGTTTTTT. As protein: CASSFPGTGAGELFF.

The gene calls are TRBV18 and TRBJ1-2; tentatively, D is TRBD1 (6 bases). V was trimmed by 3 bases and J by 1 base, leaving 9 bases between them. The CDR3 extends over 14 amino acids. Germline CDR1 KGHSH, CDR2 LQKENI. The CDR3 region is CASSPQGINYGYTF. In DNA form, the CDR3 reads TGTGCCAGCTCACCCCAGGGGATTAACTATGGCTACACCTTC.

The V and J genes are TRBV6-6 and TRBJ2-5; D ambiguous. Germline loops: CDR1 MNHNY, CDR2 SVGAGI (reference sequence). Trimming took 2 bases from V and 2 from J, leaving 9 bases between them. The CDR3 length is 14 residues. CDR3 nucleotide sequence: TGTGCCAGCAGTTACCCAACAAGGCAAGAGACCCAGTACTTC. Its protein product is CASSYPTRQETQYF.

This CDR3 is CATRTSGQETQYF. The CDR3 bases are TGTGCCACCAGGACTAGCGGCCAAGAGACCCAGTACTTC. This sequence joins TRBV10-3 and TRBJ2-5, with 10 positions matching TRBD2. With 10 bases clipped from V and 1 base from J, the junction kept 3 bases outside the gene matches. This CDR3 is built from 13 residues. Per the germline V gene, CDR1 is ENHRY and CDR2 is SYGVKD.

In this sample, this clone turned up once. The chain links TRBV10-3 to TRBJ2-1, with TRBD2 matching 7 bases. V shed 9 bases, J shed 7 bases, and the junction held 9 bases outside the gene matches. The CDR3 is 13 amino acids. Germline V CDR1 and CDR2: ENHRY, SYGVKD. CDR3 coding DNA: TGTGCCATGAGGGGAGGGCCTACGAATGAGCAGTTCTTC. This gives the protein CAMRGGPTNEQFF.

This chain joins TRBV5-8 and TRBJ2-3; a weak D match, TRBD2 (5 bases). CDR1 is SGHTS, CDR2 YDEGEE, per germline. V lost 3 bases and J 4 bases, leaving 15 bases between the germline ends. The CDR3 is 15 amino acids. The CDR3 is CASSSIGGGPDTQYF. For the CDR3, the DNA is TGTGCCAGCAGCTCTATAGGCGGAGGACCAGATACGCAGTATTTT.

The chain links TRBV6-1 to TRBJ2-2, with 8 bases lining up with TRBD1. The germline gives CDR1 MNHNS, CDR2 SASEGT. The CDR3 covers 19 residues. Losses at the gene ends were 4 bases for V and 5 bases for J; bases not matched to a gene: 18. CDR3 region: CASSASPAEAGGYTGELFF. Here the CDR3 DNA reads TGTGCCAGCAGTGCCTCTCCTGCTGAGGCAGGGGGCTATACCGGGGAGCTGTTTTTT.

In its sample, this clone was seen once. The chain is built from TRBV18 and TRBJ2-2; 13 bases line up with TRBD2. This CDR3 has 17 residues. The germline gives CDR1 KGHSH, CDR2 LQKENI. V shed 6 bases and J 0 bases; nucleotides not matched to a gene: 4. Written as DNA, the CDR3 is TGTGCCAGCTCCAGGACTAGCGGGGGAGCGAACACCGGGGAGCTGTTTTTT. It translates to CASSRTSGGANTGELFF. Complete variable domain (other parts from reference TRBV18 and TRBJ2-2): NAGVMQNPRHLVRRRGQEARLRCSPMKGHSHVYWYRQLPEEGLKFMVYLQKENIIDESGMPKERFSAEFPKEGPSILRIQQVVRGDSAAYFCASSRTSGGANTGELFFGEGSRLTVL.

The chain combines TRBV19 with TRBJ2-5; 14 nucleotides agree with TRBD2. Germline CDR1 LNHDA, CDR2 SQIVND (reference sequence). V trimming: 1 base; J trimming: 3 bases; junction bases outside the gene matches: 10. CDR3 size: 19 residues. The CDR3 nucleotides read TGTGCCAGTAGTATAGCAGCCGCGACTAGCGGGAGGGCCGAAGAGACCCAGTACTTC. Translating it yields CASSIAAATSGRAEETQYF.

The chain couples TRBV27 to TRBJ1-3, with D maybe TRBD1 (5 bases). Germline CDR1 reads MNHEY; CDR2 reads SMNVEV (reference sequence). V shed 3 bases and J shed 0 bases, with 12 bases lying between them. The CDR3 extends over 16 amino acids. The CDR3 region is CASSLEGRSSGNTIYF. Written as DNA, the CDR3 is TGTGCCAGCAGTTTGGAGGGACGGAGCTCTGGAAACACCATATATTTT.

The chain links TRBV19 to TRBJ1-1, with TRBD1 as a possible D gene (5 bases). Trimming left V 7 bases short and J 3 bases short, with 15 bases between. Germline-derived CDR1 and CDR2 are LNHDA and SQIVND (reference sequence). The CDR3 is made up of 14 amino acids. This CDR3 is CASMFKGRDTEAFF. Here the CDR3 DNA reads TGTGCCAGTATGTTCAAGGGGCGAGACACTGAAGCTTTCTTT.

The chain combines TRBV6-6 with TRBJ2-7; a weak D match, TRBD1 (6 bases). CDR3 length: 13 residues. V lost 6 bases and J 5 bases, leaving 14 bases between the germline ends. The germline V gene encodes CDR1 MNHNY and CDR2 SVGAGI (reference sequence). The CDR3 sequence is CASSQTGSHEQYF. Written as DNA, the CDR3 is TGTGCCAGCAGCCAAACAGGGTCCCACGAGCAGTACTTC.

The chain couples TRBV27 to TRBJ2-7, with 8 bases matching TRBD1. V shed 5 bases and J 4 bases; nucleotides not matched to a gene: 19. This CDR3 is built from 18 residues. Germline values: CDR1 MNHEY, CDR2 SMNVEV (reference sequence). CDR3 sequence reads: CASSPRQGTGGLAYEQYF. The CDR3 bases are TGTGCCAGCAGTCCCAGACAGGGGACTGGCGGTCTTGCGTACGAGCAGTACTTC.

The CDR3 protein is CASGPGTSGRYNEQFF. In nucleotides, the CDR3 is TGTGCTAGTGGACCAGGGACTAGCGGGAGGTACAATGAGCAGTTCTTC. The J gene is TRBJ2-1, the V gene TRBV12-5; 15 nucleotides agree with TRBD2. V was clipped by 6 bases and J by 4 bases; unmatched bases: 4. Germline-derived CDR1 and CDR2 are LGHNT and FRNRAP. This CDR3 is 16 amino acids long.

Only one count was recorded for this clone. The genes are TRBV11-2 and TRBJ2-5; D might be TRBD2 (6 bases). Germline CDR1 reads SGHAT; CDR2 reads FQNNGV. This CDR3 comprises 12 residues. The ends were cut back, 7 bases at V and 4 bases at J, with 10 bases in the middle. The CDR3 sequence: CASTQGGETQYF. In DNA form, the CDR3 reads TGTGCCAGCACGCAGGGAGGAGAGACCCAGTACTTC.

The J gene is TRBJ2-1, the V gene TRBV5-4; the D is unclear. Trimming removed 7 bases from V and 9 bases from J, with 8 bases in between. The CDR3 extends over 10 amino acids. CDR1 and CDR2 (germline): SGHNT, YYREEE (reference sequence). Written as DNA, the CDR3 is TGTGCCAGCGGTCGGGCTGAGCAGTTCTTC. This translates into CASGRAEQFF.

V usage is TRBV6-1 and J usage is TRBJ2-3, with D hard to call. V was clipped by 4 bases and J by 2 bases, with 13 bases between them. Germline V gene data show CDR1 as MNHNS and CDR2 as SASEGT. The CDR3 has 15 amino acids. The CDR3 sequence is CASSASLGITDTQYF. The DNA of the CDR3 is TGTGCCAGCAGTGCCTCACTGGGGATCACAGATACGCAGTATTTT.

The V gene is TRBV28, the J gene TRBJ1-2, with unresolved D. The CDR3 is made up of 11 amino acids. The germline V gene has CDR1 MDHEN and CDR2 SYDVKM. V shed 8 bases and J shed 3 bases, with 7 bases lying between them. CDR3 sequence: CASRGYYGYTF. The CDR3 DNA reads TGTGCCAGCCGGGGATACTATGGCTACACCTTC.

The genes are TRBV6-1 and TRBJ2-7, with 7 bases identical to TRBD1. V lost 4 bases, J lost 1 base, and 4 bases stayed unmatched. Germline V gene sequence: CDR1 MNHNS, CDR2 SASEGT. The CDR3 is made up of 14 amino acids. The CDR3 DNA sequence: TGTGCCAGCAGTGGGTGGGACAGATCCTACGAGCAGTACTTC. Translation: CASSGWDRSYEQYF.

The rearrangement uses TRBV6-1 and TRBJ2-3; 11 bases map to TRBD2. Per the germline V gene, CDR1 is MNHNS and CDR2 is SASEGT. V was clipped by 11 bases and J by 2 bases; unmatched bases: 6. The CDR3 length is 14 residues. CDR3 sequence: CAGLSGRVTDTQYF. CDR3 bases: TGTGCCGGGCTTAGCGGGAGGGTCACAGATACGCAGTATTTT.

The genes are TRBV11-1 and TRBJ2-2; D remains unclear. V lost 8 bases, J lost 5 bases, and 15 bases lay in between. The length of the CDR3 is 14 residues. The germline V gene encodes CDR1 SGHAT and CDR2 FQDESV (reference sequence). CDR3 region: CASRRAKRTGELFF. DNA for the CDR3: TGTGCCAGCCGTCGGGCGAAAAGGACCGGGGAGCTGTTTTTT.

V and J are TRBV13 and TRBJ2-5, with 7 positions matching TRBD2. The J call may be in error: the DNA end matches TRBJ2-7 better. Germline V gene lookup returns CDR1 PRHDT and CDR2 FYEKMQ (reference sequence). This CDR3 spans 11 amino acids. The CDR3 region has the DNA TGTGCCAGCGCGGGGGTAGGCGAGCAGTACTTC. Translation gives CASAGVGEQYF.

DNA of the CDR3: TGTGCCAGCACTTCCTGGGCTCTCAACACCGGGGAGCTGTTTTTT. Its protein product is CASTSWALNTGELFF. The chain is built from TRBV28 and TRBJ2-2, with unresolved D. Per germline, CDR1 MDHEN and CDR2 SYDVKM. CDR3 length: 15 residues. Trimming pared 7 bases from V and 2 bases from J, leaving 14 bases between.

The rearrangement joins TRBV18 to TRBJ2-1, with D perhaps matching TRBD1 or TRBD2 (5 bases each). V gave up 1 base and J gave up 6 bases, with 13 bases separating them. Germline CDR1 KGHSH, CDR2 LQKENI. This CDR3 region has 15 residues. The CDR3 nucleotides read TGTGCCAGCTCACCACAAAGGGCTGGGGGCAATGAGCAGTTCTTC. Its protein is CASSPQRAGGNEQFF.

This sequence joins TRBV6-5 and TRBJ2-7, with D possibly being TRBD1 or TRBD2 (6 bases each). The V gene lost 6 bases and the J gene lost 1 base, with 10 bases spanning the gap. The CDR3 has 13 amino acids. Germline V CDR1 and CDR2: MNHEY, SVGAGI. In DNA form, the CDR3 reads TGTGCCAGCAGGGAGGGGGGATCCTACGAGCAGTACTTC. Its translation is CASREGGSYEQYF.

V and J are TRBV2 and TRBJ1-1; D is undetermined. The CDR3 is made up of 13 amino acids. Germline lookup yields CDR1 SNHLY and CDR2 FYNNEI. The V gene lost 5 bases and the J gene lost 2 bases, with 9 bases spanning the gap. CDR3 loop: CASSSQPNTEAFF. CDR3 bases: TGTGCCAGCAGTTCCCAGCCAAACACTGAAGCTTTCTTT.